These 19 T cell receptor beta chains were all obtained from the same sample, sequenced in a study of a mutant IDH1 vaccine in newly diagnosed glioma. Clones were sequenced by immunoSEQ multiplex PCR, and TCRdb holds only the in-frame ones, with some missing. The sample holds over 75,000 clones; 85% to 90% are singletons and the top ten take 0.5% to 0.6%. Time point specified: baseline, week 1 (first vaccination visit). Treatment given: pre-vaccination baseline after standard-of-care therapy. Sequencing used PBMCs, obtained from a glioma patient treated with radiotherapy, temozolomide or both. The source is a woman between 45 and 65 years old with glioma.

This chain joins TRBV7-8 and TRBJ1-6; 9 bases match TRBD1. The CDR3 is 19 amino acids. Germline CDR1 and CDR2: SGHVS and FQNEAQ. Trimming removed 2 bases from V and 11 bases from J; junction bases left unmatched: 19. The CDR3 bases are TGTGCCAGCAGCTTATCAACAGGGGGCTATTTTGGTCGTGATCCACCCCTCCACTTT. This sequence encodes CASSLSTGGYFGRDPPLHF.

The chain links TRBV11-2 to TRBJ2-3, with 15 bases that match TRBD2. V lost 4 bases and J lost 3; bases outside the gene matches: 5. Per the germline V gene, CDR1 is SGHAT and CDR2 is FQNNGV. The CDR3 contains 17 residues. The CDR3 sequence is CASSSLGTSGRTDTQYF. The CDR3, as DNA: TGTGCCAGCAGCTCCCTCGGGACTAGCGGGAGGACAGATACGCAGTATTTT.

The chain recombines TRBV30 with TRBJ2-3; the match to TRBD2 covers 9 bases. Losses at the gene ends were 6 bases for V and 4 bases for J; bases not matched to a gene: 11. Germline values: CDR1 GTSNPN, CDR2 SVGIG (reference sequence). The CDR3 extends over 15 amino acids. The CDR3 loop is CACPLAGVGADTQYF. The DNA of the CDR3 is TGTGCCTGTCCTTTAGCGGGAGTAGGCGCAGATACGCAGTATTTT.

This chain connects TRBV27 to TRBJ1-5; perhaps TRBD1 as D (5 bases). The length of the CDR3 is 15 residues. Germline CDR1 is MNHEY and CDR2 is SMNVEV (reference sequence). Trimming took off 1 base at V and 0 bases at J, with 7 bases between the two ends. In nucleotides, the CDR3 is TGTGCCAGCAGTTTATGGGGGGATAGCAATCAGCCCCAGCATTTT. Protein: CASSLWGDSNQPQHF.

The CDR3 nucleotides read TGCGCCAGCAGCCAAGAGAATGAGCAGTTCTTC. Translated, it gives CASSQENEQFF. The chain couples TRBV4-1 to TRBJ2-1; D remains unclear. The CDR3 is made up of 11 amino acids. Germline V gene data show CDR1 as MGHRA and CDR2 as YSYEKL. V lost 0 bases to trimming and J lost 7 bases, with 1 base between them.

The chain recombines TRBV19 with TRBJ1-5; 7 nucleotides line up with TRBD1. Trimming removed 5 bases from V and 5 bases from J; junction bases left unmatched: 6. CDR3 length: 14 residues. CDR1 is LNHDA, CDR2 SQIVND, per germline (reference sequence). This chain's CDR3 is CASSPGGPHQPQHF. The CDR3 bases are TGTGCCAGTAGTCCAGGGGGACCCCATCAGCCCCAGCATTTT.

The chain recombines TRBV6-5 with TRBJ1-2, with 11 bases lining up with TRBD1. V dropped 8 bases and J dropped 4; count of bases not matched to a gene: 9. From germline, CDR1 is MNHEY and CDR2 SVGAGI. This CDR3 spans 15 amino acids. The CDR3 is CASRTAGTGGYGYTF. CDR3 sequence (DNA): TGTGCCAGCCGTACGGCGGGGACAGGGGGCTATGGCTACACCTTC.

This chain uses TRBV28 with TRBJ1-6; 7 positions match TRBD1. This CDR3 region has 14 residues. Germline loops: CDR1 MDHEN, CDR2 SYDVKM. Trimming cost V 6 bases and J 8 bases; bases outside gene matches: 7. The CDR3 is CASRTSGTDSPLHF. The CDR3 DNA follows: TGTGCCAGCAGAACCTCCGGGACAGATTCACCCCTCCACTTT.

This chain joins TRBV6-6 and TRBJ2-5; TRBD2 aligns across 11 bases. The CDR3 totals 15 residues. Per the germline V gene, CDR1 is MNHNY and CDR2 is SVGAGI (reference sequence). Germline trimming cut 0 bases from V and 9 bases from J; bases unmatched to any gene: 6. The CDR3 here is CASSYSVAGGPSQYF. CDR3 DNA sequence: TGTGCCAGCAGTTACTCGGTAGCGGGAGGGCCGTCCCAGTACTTC.

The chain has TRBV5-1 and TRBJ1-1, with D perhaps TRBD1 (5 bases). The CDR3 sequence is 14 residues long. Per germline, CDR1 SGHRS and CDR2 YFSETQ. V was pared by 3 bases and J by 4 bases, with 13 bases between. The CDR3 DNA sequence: TGCGCCAGCAGCTCCGGGGCACAAACCACTGAAGCTTTCTTT. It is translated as CASSSGAQTTEAFF.

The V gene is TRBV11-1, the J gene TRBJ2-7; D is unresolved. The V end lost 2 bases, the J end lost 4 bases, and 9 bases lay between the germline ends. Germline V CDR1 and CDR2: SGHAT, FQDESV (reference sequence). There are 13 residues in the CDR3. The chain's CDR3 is CASSLQERYEQYF. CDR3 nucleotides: TGTGCCAGCAGCTTACAGGAGAGGTACGAGCAGTACTTC.

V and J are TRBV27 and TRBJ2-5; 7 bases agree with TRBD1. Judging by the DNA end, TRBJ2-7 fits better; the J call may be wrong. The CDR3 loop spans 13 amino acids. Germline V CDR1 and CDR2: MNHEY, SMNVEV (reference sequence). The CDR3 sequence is CASSFGQDYEQYF. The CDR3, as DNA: TGTGCCAGCAGTTTCGGACAGGATTACGAGCAGTACTTC.

This chain's CDR3 is CASSLGGNTEAFF. The CDR3 coding sequence is TGCGCCAGCTCCCTTGGCGGGAACACTGAAGCTTTCTTT. The chain couples TRBV10-2 to TRBJ1-1; unclear D gene. The germline gives CDR1 WSHSY, CDR2 SAAADI. V dropped 8 bases and J dropped 1 base, with 11 bases sitting between them. The CDR3 is 13 amino acids.

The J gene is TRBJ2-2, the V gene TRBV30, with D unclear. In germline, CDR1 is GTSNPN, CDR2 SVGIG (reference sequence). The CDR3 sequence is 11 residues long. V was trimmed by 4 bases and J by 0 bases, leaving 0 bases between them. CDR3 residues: CAWTNTGELFF. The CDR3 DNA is TGTGCCTGGACGAACACCGGGGAGCTGTTTTTT.

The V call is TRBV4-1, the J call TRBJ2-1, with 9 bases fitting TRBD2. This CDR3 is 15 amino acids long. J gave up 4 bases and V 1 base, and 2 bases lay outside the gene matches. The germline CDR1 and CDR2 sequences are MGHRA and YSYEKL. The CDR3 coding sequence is TGCGCCAGCAGCCAAGGGACTAGCGTTTACAATGAGCAGTTCTTC. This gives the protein CASSQGTSVYNEQFF.

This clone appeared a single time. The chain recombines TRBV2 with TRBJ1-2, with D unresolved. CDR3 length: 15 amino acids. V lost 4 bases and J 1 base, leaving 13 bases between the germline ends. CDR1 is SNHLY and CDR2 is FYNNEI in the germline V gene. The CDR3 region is CASSGTDPFNYGYTF. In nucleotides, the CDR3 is TGTGCCAGCAGTGGGACGGATCCTTTTAACTATGGCTACACCTTC.

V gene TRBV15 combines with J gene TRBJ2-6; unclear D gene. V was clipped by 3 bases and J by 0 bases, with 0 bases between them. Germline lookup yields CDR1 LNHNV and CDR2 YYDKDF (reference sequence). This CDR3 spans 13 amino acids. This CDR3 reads CATSSSGANVLTF. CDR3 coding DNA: TGTGCCACCAGCAGCTCTGGGGCCAACGTCCTGACTTTC.

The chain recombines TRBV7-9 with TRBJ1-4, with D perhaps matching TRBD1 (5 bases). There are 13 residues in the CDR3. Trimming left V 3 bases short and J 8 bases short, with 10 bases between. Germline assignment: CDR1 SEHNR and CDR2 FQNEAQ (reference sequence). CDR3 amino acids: CASSLAGKEKLFF. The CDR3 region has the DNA TGTGCCAGCAGCTTGGCAGGGAAGGAAAAACTGTTTTTT.

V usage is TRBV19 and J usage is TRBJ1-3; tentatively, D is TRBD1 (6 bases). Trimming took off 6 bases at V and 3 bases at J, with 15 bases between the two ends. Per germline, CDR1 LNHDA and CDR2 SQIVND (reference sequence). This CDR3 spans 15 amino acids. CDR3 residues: CASSSGHQVGNTIYF. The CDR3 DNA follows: TGTGCCAGTAGCTCGGGACATCAGGTTGGAAACACCATATATTTT.